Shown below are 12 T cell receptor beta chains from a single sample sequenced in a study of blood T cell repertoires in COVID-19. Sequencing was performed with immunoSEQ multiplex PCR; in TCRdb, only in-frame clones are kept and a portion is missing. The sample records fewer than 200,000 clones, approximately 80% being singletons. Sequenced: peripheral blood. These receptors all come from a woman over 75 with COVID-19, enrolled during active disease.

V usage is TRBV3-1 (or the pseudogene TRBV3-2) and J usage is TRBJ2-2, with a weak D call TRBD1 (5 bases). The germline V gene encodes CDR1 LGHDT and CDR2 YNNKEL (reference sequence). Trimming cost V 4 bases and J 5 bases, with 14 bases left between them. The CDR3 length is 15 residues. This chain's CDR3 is CASSPSQGLTGELFF. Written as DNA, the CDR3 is TGTGCCAGCAGCCCCAGTCAGGGCTTAACCGGGGAGCTGTTTTTT.

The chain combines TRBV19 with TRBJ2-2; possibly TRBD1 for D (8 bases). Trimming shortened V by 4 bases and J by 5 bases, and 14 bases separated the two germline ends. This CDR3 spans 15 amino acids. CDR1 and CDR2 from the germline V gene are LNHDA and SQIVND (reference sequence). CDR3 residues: CASSKNRGGTGELFF. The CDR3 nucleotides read TGTGCCAGTAGTAAGAACAGGGGGGGTACCGGGGAGCTGTTTTTT.

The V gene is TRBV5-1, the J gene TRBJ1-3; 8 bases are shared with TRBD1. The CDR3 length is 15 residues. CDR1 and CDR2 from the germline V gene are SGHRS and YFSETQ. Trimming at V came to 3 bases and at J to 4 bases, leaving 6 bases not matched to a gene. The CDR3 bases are TGCGCCAGCAGCTCCTCAGGGGGCTCCGGAAACACCATATATTTT. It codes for CASSSSGGSGNTIYF.

Written as DNA, the CDR3 is TGTGCCAGCAGTTACTGGGCGGGAGAAGGGAATGAGCAGTTCTTC. This gives the protein CASSYWAGEGNEQFF. The chain employs TRBV6-2 or TRBV6-3 and TRBJ2-1; 7 bases match TRBD2. Germline CDR1 MNHEY, CDR2 SVGEGT. With 1 base clipped from V and 7 bases from J, the junction kept 7 bases outside the gene matches. The CDR3 has 15 amino acids.

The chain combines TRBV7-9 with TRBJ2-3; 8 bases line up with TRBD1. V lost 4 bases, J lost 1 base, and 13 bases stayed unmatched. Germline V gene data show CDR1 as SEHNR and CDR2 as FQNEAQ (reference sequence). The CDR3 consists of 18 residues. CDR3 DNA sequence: TGTGCCAGCAGCTCGAAGGGTTTGGGACAGGAGGGCACAGATACGCAGTATTTT. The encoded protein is CASSSKGLGQEGTDTQYF.

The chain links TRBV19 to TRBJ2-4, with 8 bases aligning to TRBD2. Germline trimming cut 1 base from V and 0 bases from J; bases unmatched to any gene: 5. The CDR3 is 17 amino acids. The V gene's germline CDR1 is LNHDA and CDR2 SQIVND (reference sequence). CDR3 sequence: CASSIAGGGIAKNIQYF. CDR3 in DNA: TGTGCCAGTAGTATAGCGGGAGGGGGTATAGCCAAAAACATTCAGTACTTC.

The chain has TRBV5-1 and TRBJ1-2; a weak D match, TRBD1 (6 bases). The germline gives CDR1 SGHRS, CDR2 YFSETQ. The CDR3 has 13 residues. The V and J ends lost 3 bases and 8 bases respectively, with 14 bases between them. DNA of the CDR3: TGCGCCAGCAGCTACCAACAGGGCCAGGGCTACACCTTC. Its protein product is CASSYQQGQGYTF.

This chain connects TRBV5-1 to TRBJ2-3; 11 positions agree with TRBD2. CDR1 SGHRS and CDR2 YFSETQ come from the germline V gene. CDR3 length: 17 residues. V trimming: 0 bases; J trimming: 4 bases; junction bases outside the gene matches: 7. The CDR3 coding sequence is TGCGCCAGCAGCTTGGAACCGGGACTAGCGGCCTCAGATACGCAGTATTTT. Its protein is CASSLEPGLAASDTQYF.

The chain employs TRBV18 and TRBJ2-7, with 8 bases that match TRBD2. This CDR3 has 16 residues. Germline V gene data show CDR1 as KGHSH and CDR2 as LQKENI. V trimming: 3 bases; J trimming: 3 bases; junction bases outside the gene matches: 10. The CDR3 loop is CASSPLAGLGIYEQYF. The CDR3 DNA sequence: TGTGCCAGCTCACCTCTAGCGGGCCTAGGGATCTACGAGCAGTACTTC. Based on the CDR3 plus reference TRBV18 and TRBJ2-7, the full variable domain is NAGVMQNPRHLVRRRGQEARLRCSPMKGHSHVYWYRQLPEEGLKFMVYLQKENIIDESGMPKERFSAEFPKEGPSILRIQQVVRGDSAAYFCASSPLAGLGIYEQYFGPGTRLTVT.

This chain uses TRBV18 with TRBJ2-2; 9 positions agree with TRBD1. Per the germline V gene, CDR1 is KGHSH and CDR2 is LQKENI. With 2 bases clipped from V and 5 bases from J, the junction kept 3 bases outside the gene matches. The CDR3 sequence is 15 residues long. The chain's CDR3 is CASSPTDRGTGELFF. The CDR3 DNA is TGTGCCAGCTCACCAACCGACAGGGGGACCGGGGAGCTGTTTTTT.

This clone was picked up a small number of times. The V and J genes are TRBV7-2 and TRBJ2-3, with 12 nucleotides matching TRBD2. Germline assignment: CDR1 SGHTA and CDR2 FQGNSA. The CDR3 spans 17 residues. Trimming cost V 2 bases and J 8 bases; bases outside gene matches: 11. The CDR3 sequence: CASSLYASGGAGITQYF. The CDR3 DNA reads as TGTGCCAGCAGCTTATACGCTAGCGGGGGGGCCGGCATTACGCAGTATTTT.

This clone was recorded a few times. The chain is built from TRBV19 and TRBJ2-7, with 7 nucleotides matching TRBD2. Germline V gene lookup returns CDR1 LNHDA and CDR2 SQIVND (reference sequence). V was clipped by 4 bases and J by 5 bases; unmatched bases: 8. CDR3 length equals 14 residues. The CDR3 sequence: CASSTGLVFHEQYF. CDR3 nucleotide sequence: TGTGCCAGTAGTACAGGACTAGTATTCCACGAGCAGTACTTC.